Below, 6 T cell receptor beta chains from the same sample are listed, as sequenced in a study of CD8+ T cells in alopecia areata. Sequencing templates came from extracted RNA that was reverse transcribed into cDNA. The protocol was immunoSEQ multiplex PCR, while the TCRdb copy is restricted to in-frame clones and leaves out a portion. The profile shows about 140,000 clones, about 88% of them singletons. Treatment in this sample: oral pan-JAK inhibitor, 5-10 mg twice daily. The sample was CD8+ T cells sorted from blood, taken at week 4, from a patient treated with tofacitinib. These receptors all come from a human donor with alopecia areata.

The gene calls are TRBV21-1 and TRBJ2-5; the listed D gene, TRBD2, was not tested against the DNA. TRBV21-1 is a recognized pseudogene. The CDR3 is 14 amino acids. The CDR3 DNA is TGTGCCAGAGGAGGGCGGGAGGGCGCCGAGACCCAGTACTTC. It encodes CARGGREGAETQYF.

V is TRBV27 and J is TRBJ2-3; 10 bases are a match to TRBD2. The CDR3 totals 14 residues. Germline V gene data show CDR1 as MNHEY and CDR2 as SMNVEV (reference sequence). The V segment lost 9 bases and the J segment 4 bases; nucleotides outside the gene matches: 7. CDR3: CASQTGTSADTQYF. CDR3 nucleotides: TGTGCCAGTCAGACCGGGACTAGCGCAGATACGCAGTATTTT.

The rearrangement links TRBV4-1 to TRBJ2-7; 10 nucleotides match TRBD2. The CDR3 length is 16 residues. The trim removed 1 base at V and 2 bases at J, leaving 5 bases unmatched. Germline-derived CDR1 and CDR2 are MGHRA and YSYEKL. The CDR3 is CASSQGLAGSPYEQYF. Here the CDR3 DNA reads TGCGCCAGCAGCCAAGGACTAGCGGGCTCTCCCTACGAGCAGTACTTC.

V is TRBV13 and J is TRBJ2-1; 7 nucleotides line up with TRBD1. CDR3 size: 14 residues. V dropped 1 base and J dropped 7; count of bases not matched to a gene: 4. Germline CDR1 reads PRHDT; CDR2 reads FYEKMQ (reference sequence). CDR3 in DNA: TGTGCCAGCAGCTTAGAATACAGGGGAAATGAGCAGTTCTTC. It translates to CASSLEYRGNEQFF.

The chain has TRBV10-2 and TRBJ2-7, with D tentatively TRBD2 (5 bases). Germline CDR1 reads WSHSY; CDR2 reads SAAADI. Trimming took off 0 bases at V and 6 bases at J, with 15 bases between the two ends. The CDR3 runs to 15 residues. The CDR3 sequence: CASSESFGLAIEQYF. The CDR3 coding sequence is TGCGCCAGCAGTGAGTCTTTCGGGCTAGCAATCGAGCAGTACTTC.

The V and J genes are TRBV30 and TRBJ2-3; 11 bases match TRBD2. Germline V gives CDR1 GTSNPN, CDR2 SVGIG (reference sequence). V dropped 4 bases and J dropped 5; count of bases not matched to a gene: 20. The CDR3 covers 19 residues. DNA of the CDR3: TGTGCCTGGACCGGACTTCCTACCGGGACTAGCGGCCGGGGAGATACGCAGTATTTT. Its protein product is CAWTGLPTGTSGRGDTQYF.